This T cell receptor beta chain is from a study of CD8+CD57+ T cells in acquired aplastic anemia. Study-level findings and limits: Patients and controls had in common approximately 29 CD8+ CDR3 sequences.

The template used for profiling TCR beta VDJ and CDR3 was genomic DNA. Via MiXCR, TCRdb re-called the reads, giving one row per CDR3 protein. Among roughly 150,000 distinct CDR3 sequences, around half were seen once, and the ten largest hold approximately 2.9%. Previously, flow cytometry had revealed CD8+CD57+ cell expansion in the patients chosen for sequencing. With 6 bases removed from V and 13 bases from J, the gap between germline ends came to 15 bases. This CDR3 comprises 11 residues. This clonotype was recorded many times. Its antigen is undetermined. The sequencing sample was made of sorted CD4+, CD8+, or CD8+CD57+ T cells (not recorded which) from PBMCs. The source is a human donor with aplastic anemia. The V call is TRBV12-3 or TRBV12-4, the J call TRBJ2-5; possibly TRBD1 for D (6 bases). In DNA form, the CDR3 reads TGTGCCAGCAGCGGGGACATGGTTCCGTACTTC. Translated, it gives CASSGDMVPYF.